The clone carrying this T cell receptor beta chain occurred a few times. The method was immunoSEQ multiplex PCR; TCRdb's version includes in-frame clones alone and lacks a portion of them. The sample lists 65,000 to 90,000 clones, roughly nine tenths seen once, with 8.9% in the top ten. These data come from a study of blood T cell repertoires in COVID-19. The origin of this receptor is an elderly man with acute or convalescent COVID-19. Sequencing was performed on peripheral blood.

The CDR3 sequence: CASSQETDNSPLHF. The DNA of the CDR3 is TGTGCCAGCAGCCAAGAGACAGATAATTCACCCCTCCACTTT. J is TRBJ1-6 and V is TRBV14; tentative D call: TRBD1 (5 bases). CDR1 and CDR2 (germline): SGHDN, FVKESK. This CDR3 region has 14 residues. V lost 0 bases to trimming and J lost 5 bases, with 5 bases between them.